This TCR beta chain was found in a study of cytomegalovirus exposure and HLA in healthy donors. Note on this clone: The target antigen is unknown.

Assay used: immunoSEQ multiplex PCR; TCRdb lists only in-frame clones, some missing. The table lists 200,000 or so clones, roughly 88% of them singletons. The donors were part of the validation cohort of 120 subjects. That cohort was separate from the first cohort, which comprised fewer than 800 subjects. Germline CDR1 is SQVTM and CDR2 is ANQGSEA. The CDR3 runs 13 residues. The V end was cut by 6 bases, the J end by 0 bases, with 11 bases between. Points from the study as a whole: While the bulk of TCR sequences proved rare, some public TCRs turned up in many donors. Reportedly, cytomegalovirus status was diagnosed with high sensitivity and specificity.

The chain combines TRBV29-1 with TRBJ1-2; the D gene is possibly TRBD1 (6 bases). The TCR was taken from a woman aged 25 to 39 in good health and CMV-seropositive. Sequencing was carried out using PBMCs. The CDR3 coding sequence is TGCAGCGTCCGGACAGATCCTAACTATGGCTACACCTTC. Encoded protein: CSVRTDPNYGYTF.